This is a list of T cell receptor beta chains from one sample in a study of PD-1 blockade in classical Hodgkin lymphoma. Repertoires were generated with immunoSEQ multiplex PCR, while TCRdb's copy carries only in-frame clones and drops some. The data show about 40,000 clones, about nine tenths seen once. The sample here was peripheral blood mononuclear cells (PBMCs), taken at baseline. These receptors were obtained from a human donor with classical Hodgkin lymphoma. Both conserved end residues are part of each CDR3. Fields, in order: CDR3 protein, CDR3 DNA, clone size, D gene, V gene, J gene. The D gene is left open where the match is weak. Size is stated for part of the rows, as once, few or many counts, or as a class when the clone is expanded.

CASSILAGGITDTQYF	TGTGCCAGCAGCATACTAGCGGGAGGCATAACAGATACGCAGTATTTT	-	TRBD2	TRBV7-9	TRBJ2-3
CASTNRLAVRGRYQETQYF	TGTGCCAGTACCAACAGGCTAGCGGTTCGAGGAAGGTACCAAGAGACCCAGTACTTC	-	TRBD2	TRBV19	TRBJ2-5
CASSLSMVGSSYNSPLHF	TGTGCCAGCAGTTTATCGATGGTCGGAAGCTCCTATAATTCACCCCTCCACTTT	-	-	TRBV27	TRBJ1-6
CASSQGDRDNQPQHF	TGTGCCAGCAGCCAAGGGGACAGGGACAATCAGCCCCAGCATTTT	few	TRBD1	TRBV4-2	TRBJ1-5
CASLRDAANVLTF	TGTGCCAGCTTGCGGGATGCGGCCAACGTCCTGACTTTC	-	-	TRBV6-1	TRBJ2-6
CASSQESLADTDTQYF	TGCGCCAGCAGCCAAGAGTCACTAGCGGACACAGATACGCAGTATTTT	once	TRBD2	TRBV4-1	TRBJ2-3
CASSLSGAGELFF	TGTGCCAGCAGTTTATCTGGGGCCGGGGAGCTGTTTTTT	-	-	TRBV27	TRBJ2-2
CASNPSPGQGTYEQYF	TGTGCCAGCAACCCGAGCCCCGGACAGGGTACCTACGAGCAGTACTTC	-	TRBD1	TRBV7-2	TRBJ2-7
CASGTSRAQETQYF	TGTGCCAGCGGCACTAGCCGAGCACAAGAGACCCAGTACTTC	-	-	TRBV6-6	TRBJ2-5
CASSVVEGGNNEQFF	TGTGCCAGCAGCGTAGTGGAGGGAGGGAACAATGAGCAGTTCTTC	-	TRBD2	TRBV9	TRBJ2-1
CARDSGSAAKNIQYF	TGTGCCCGGGATAGCGGGAGTGCAGCCAAAAACATTCAGTACTTC	-	TRBD2	TRBV30	TRBJ2-4
CASSWTGVETQYF	TGTGCCAGCAGCTGGACAGGGGTAGAGACCCAGTACTTC	-	TRBD1	TRBV7-9	TRBJ2-5
CASSSIGNAYEQYF	TGTGCCAGCAGTTCGATCGGTAACGCCTACGAGCAGTACTTC	-	-	TRBV5-6	TRBJ2-7
CSARDRIYNEQFF	TGCAGCGCCCGGGACAGGATATACAATGAGCAGTTCTTC	-	TRBD1	TRBV29-1	TRBJ2-1
CASSPTDTQYF	TGTGCCAGCTCACCTACAGATACGCAGTATTTT	few	-	TRBV18	TRBJ2-3
CASSVDRLDEQYF	TGTGCCAGCAGCGTAGACCGTTTGGACGAGCAGTACTTC	-	-	TRBV9	TRBJ2-7
CASSFRNREFFSGANVLTF	TGTGCCAGCAGTTTCCGCAACAGGGAGTTCTTTTCTGGGGCCAACGTCCTGACTTTC	-	-	TRBV27	TRBJ2-6
CASSLGVSLNTEAFF	TGTGCCAGCAGCTTAGGCGTGTCTTTGAACACTGAAGCCTTCTTT	-	-	TRBV7-2	TRBJ1-1
CASSPDSYNEQFF	TGTGCCAGCAGCCCGGACAGCTACAATGAGCAGTTCTTC	-	-	TRBV7-6	TRBJ2-1
CAWSGGPEETQYF	TGTGCCTGGAGTGGAGGTCCTGAAGAGACCCAGTACTTC	-	-	TRBV30	TRBJ2-5
CASSRGGQQETQYF	TGTGCCAGCAGTCGGGGCGGACAACAAGAGACCCAGTACTTC	-	-	TRBV6-4	TRBJ2-5
CASSAGTEAFF	TGTGCCAGCAGCGCGGGGACAGAGGCTTTCTTT	-	TRBD1	TRBV9	TRBJ1-1
CAIGDRGRGETQYF	TGTGCCATCGGAGACAGGGGGCGTGGAGAGACCCAGTACTTC	-	TRBD1	TRBV10-3	TRBJ2-5
CASSLSSSGDADGYTF	TGTGCCAGCAGCTTATCATCTAGTGGGGACGCAGATGGCTACACCTTC	few	-	TRBV7-9	TRBJ1-2